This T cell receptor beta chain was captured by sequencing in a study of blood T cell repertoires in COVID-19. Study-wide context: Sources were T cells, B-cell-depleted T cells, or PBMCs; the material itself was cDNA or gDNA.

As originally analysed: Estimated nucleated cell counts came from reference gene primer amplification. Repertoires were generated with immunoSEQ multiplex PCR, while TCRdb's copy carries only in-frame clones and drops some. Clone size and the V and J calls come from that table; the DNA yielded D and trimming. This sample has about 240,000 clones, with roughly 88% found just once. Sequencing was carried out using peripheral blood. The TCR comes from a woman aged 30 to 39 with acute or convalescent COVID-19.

CDR3 sequence reads: CASSLVVGVGTGELFF. As DNA, the CDR3 is TGTGCCAGCAGCTTAGTTGTGGGAGTCGGCACCGGGGAGCTGTTTTTT. This chain joins TRBV11-2 and TRBJ2-2; possible D gene TRBD2, 5 bases. Germline-derived CDR1 and CDR2 are SGHAT and FQNNGV. V lost 1 base and J 4 bases, leaving 13 bases between the germline ends. The CDR3 contains 16 residues.